One TCR beta chain is described in this entry. Its specificity is not known. This sample was taken from a study of CD8 T cells in ankylosing spondylitis. Quantitative barcoded 5'-RACE was used to prepare TCR beta libraries. TCRdb reprocessed the 5' RACE reads with MiXCR, giving one entry per CDR3 protein. The table has about 250,000 distinct CDR3 sequences, 30% to 40% seen once. V lost 4 bases to trimming and J lost 4 bases, with 14 bases between them. The CDR3 is 14 residues long. Whole-study findings and limits: Matched ankylosing spondylitis synovial fluid reportedly showed significant enrichment of disease-linked clones. Among TCR beta sequences, a motif of under 10 highly homologous variants appeared characteristic of ankylosing spondylitis blood. Clones linked with disease were CD8+ and fairly uncommon in the peripheral blood.

The material sequenced was blood, either unsorted or a sorted T cell fraction (not recorded which). The V gene is TRBV12-3 or TRBV12-4, the J gene TRBJ2-7, with D maybe TRBD1 (6 bases). This TCR was sampled from a male donor with ankylosing spondylitis or in good health (not recorded which). This CDR3 is CASSSAGVGYEQYF. The CDR3 DNA reads TGTGCCAGCAGTTCCGCAGGGGTAGGTTACGAGCAGTACTTC.